This section outlines one T cell receptor (beta chain) sequence together with its context. The CDR3 contains 14 residues. Deletions cut 5 bases from V and 2 bases from J, with 13 bases between. CDR1 LNHDA and CDR2 SQIVND come from the germline V gene (reference sequence). The PCR employed 60 Vbeta primers together with 13 Jbeta primers. Per the authors' pipeline: In a later analysis, the count reached 82 million or so unique TCR beta chains, with approximately 11 million shared. Sequencing was performed with immunoSEQ multiplex PCR; in TCRdb, only in-frame clones are kept and a portion is missing. The V and J calls and clone size come from that table; D and trimming were worked out from the DNA. Of roughly 80,000 clones listed, 70% to 85% are singletons. The data derive from a study of cytomegalovirus exposure and HLA in healthy donors.

This TCR came from a man aged 50 to 60 in good health and CMV-seropositive. J is TRBJ2-7 and V is TRBV19; a possible D gene is TRBD1 (5 bases). The source material was PBMCs. DNA of the CDR3: TGTGCCAGTAGTGCTTCGCAGGGCCCCTACGAGCAGTACTTC. Translation gives CASSASQGPYEQYF.